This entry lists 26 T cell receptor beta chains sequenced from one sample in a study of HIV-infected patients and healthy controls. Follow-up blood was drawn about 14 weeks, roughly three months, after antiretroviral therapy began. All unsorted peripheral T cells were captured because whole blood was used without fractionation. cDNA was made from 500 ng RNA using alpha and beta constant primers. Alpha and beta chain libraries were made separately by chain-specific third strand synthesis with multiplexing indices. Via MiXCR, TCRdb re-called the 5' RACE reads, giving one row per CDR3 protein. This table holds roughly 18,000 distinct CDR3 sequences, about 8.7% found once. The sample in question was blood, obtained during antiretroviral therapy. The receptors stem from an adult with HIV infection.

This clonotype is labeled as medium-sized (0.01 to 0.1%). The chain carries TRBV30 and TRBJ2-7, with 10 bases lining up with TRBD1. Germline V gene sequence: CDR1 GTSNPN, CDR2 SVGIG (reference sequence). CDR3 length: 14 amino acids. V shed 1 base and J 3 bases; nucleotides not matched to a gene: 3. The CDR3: CAWSDGTGDYEQYF. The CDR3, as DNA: TGTGCCTGGAGTGATGGGACAGGGGACTACGAGCAGTACTTC.

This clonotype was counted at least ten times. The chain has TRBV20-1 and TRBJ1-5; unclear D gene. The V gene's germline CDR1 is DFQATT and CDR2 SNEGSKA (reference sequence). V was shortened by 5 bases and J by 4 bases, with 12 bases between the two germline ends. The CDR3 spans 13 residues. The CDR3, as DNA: TGCAGTGCTGAGGTAGTTAGGAATCAGCCCCAGCATTTT. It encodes CSAEVVRNQPQHF.

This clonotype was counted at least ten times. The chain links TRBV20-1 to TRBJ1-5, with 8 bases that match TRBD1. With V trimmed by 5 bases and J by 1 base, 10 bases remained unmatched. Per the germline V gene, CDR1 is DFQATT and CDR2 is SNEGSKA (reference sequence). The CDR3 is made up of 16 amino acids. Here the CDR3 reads CSADSIDRGSNQPQHF. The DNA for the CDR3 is TGCAGTGCTGATAGTATCGACAGGGGAAGCAATCAGCCCCAGCATTTT.

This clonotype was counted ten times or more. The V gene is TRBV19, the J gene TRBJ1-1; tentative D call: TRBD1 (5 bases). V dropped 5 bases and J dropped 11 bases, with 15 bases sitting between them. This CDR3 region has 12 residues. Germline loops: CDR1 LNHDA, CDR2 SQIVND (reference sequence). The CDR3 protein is CASSLFEGPAFF. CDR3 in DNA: TGTGCCAGTAGTCTCTTTGAGGGGCCTGCTTTCTTT. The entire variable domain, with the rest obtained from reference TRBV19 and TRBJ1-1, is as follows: DGGITQSPKYLFRKEGQNVTLSCEQNLNHDAMYWYRQDPGQGLRLIYYSQIVNDFQKGDIAEGYSVSREKKESFPLTVTSAQKNPTAFYLCASSLFEGPAFFGQGTRLTVV.

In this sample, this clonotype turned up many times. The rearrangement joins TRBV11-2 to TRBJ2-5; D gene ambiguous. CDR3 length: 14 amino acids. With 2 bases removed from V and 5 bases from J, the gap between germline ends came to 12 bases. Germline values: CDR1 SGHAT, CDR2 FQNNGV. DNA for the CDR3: TGTGCCAGCAGCTTAAGTGGCGGACGTGAGACCCAGTACTTC. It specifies CASSLSGGRETQYF.

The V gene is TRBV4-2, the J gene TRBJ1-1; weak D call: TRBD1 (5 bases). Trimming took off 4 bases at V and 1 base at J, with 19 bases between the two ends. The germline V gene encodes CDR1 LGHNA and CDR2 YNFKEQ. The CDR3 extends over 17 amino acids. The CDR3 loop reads CASSLLERGETNTEAFF. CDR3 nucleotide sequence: TGTGCCAGCAGCCTCCTTGAGCGGGGCGAGACGAACACTGAAGCTTTCTTT.

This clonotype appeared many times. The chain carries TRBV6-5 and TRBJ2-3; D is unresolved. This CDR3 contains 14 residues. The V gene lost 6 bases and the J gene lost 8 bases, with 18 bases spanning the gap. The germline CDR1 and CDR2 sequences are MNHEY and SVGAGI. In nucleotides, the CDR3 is TGTGCCAGCAGCCCGGCGATAATTGAGGCTACGCAGTATTTT. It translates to CASSPAIIEATQYF.

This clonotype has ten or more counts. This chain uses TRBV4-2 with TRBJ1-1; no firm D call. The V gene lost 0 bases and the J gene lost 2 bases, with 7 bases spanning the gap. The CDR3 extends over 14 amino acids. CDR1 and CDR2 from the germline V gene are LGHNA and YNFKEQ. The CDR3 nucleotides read TGTGCCAGCAGCCAAGATTTAGGCAACACTGAAGCTTTCTTT. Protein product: CASSQDLGNTEAFF.

The CDR3 DNA sequence: TGTGCCAGCAGCTTAGTAGCGAACACCGGGGAGCTGTTTTTT. It specifies CASSLVANTGELFF. J is TRBJ2-2 and V is TRBV7-9; D is uncertain. This CDR3 contains 14 residues. V shed 1 base and J shed 0 bases, with 3 bases lying between them. The germline CDR1 and CDR2 sequences are SEHNR and FQNEAQ (reference sequence).

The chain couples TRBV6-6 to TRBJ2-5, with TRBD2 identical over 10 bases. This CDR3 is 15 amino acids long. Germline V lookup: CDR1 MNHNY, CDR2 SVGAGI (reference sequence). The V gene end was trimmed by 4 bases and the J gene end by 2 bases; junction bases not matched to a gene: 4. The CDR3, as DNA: TGTGCCAGCAGTTTCGGACTAGCGGTGCAAGAGACCCAGTACTTC. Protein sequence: CASSFGLAVQETQYF.

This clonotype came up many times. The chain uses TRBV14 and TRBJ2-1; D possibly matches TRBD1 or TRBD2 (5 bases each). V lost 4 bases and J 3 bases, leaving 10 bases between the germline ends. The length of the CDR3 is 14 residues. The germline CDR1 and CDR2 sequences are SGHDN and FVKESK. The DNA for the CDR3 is TGTGCCAGCAGCCCCAGGGACGGCTACAATGAGCAGTTCTTC. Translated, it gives CASSPRDGYNEQFF.

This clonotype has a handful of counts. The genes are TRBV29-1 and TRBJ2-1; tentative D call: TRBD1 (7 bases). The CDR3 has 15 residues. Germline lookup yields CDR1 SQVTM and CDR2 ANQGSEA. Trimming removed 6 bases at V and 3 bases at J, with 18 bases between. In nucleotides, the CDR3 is TGCAGCGTCCGTGATGCGGGACAGAGCTACAATGAGCAGTTCTTC. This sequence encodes CSVRDAGQSYNEQFF.

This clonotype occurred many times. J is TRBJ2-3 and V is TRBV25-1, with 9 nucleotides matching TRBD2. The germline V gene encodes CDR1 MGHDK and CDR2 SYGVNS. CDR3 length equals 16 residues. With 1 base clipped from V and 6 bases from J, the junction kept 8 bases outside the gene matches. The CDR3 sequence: CASSEWAGGPPDTQYF. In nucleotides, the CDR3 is TGTGCCAGCAGTGAATGGGCGGGAGGGCCTCCCGATACGCAGTATTTT.

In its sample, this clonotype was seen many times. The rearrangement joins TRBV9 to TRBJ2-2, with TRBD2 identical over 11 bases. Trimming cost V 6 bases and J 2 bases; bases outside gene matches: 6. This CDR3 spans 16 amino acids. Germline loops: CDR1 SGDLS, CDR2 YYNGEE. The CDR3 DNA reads TGTGCCAGCACCCCGACTAGCGGGACCAACACCGGGGAGCTGTTTTTT. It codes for CASTPTSGTNTGELFF.

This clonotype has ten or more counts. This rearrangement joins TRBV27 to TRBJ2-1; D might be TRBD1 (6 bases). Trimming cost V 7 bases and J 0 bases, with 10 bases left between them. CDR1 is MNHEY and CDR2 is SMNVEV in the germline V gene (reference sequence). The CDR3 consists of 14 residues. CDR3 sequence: CASTTGSSYNEQFF. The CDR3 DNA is TGTGCCAGCACTACAGGGAGCTCCTACAATGAGCAGTTCTTC.

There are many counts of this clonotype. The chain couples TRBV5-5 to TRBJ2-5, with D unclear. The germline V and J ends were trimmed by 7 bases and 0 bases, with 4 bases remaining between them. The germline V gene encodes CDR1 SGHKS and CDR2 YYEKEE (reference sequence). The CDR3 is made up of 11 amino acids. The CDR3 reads CASDYQETQYF. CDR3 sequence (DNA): TGTGCCAGCGACTACCAAGAGACCCAGTACTTC.

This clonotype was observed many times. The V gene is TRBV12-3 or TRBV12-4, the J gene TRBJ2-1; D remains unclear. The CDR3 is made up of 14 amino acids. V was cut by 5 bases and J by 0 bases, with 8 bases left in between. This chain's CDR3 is CASSPMDSYNEQFF. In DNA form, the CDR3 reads TGTGCCAGCAGTCCGATGGACTCCTACAATGAGCAGTTCTTC.

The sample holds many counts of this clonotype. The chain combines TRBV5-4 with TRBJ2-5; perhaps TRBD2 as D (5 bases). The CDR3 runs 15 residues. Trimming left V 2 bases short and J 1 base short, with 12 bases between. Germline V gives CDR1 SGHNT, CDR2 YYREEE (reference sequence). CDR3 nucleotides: TGTGCCAGCAGCTTAGGACTCTCGGGCCAAGAGACCCAGTACTTC. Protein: CASSLGLSGQETQYF.

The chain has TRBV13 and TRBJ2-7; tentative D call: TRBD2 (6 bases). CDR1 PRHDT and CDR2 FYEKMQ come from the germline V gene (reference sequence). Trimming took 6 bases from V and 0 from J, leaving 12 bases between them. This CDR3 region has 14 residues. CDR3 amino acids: CASRSDGSSYEQYF. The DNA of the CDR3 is TGTGCCAGCAGGAGCGACGGGAGCTCCTACGAGCAGTACTTC.

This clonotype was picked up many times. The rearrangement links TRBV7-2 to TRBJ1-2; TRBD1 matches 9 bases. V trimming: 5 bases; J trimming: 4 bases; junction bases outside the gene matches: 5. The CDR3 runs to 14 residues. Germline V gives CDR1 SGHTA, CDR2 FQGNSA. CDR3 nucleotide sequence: TGTGCCAGCAGCCCGACACAGGGGGCCTATGGCTACACCTTC. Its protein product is CASSPTQGAYGYTF. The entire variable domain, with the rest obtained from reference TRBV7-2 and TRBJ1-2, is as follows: GAGVSQSPSNKVTEKGKDVELRCDPISGHTALYWYRQSLGQGLEFLIYFQGNSAPDKSGLPSDRFSAERTGGSVSTLTIQRTQQEDSAVYLCASSPTQGAYGYTFGSGTRLTVV.

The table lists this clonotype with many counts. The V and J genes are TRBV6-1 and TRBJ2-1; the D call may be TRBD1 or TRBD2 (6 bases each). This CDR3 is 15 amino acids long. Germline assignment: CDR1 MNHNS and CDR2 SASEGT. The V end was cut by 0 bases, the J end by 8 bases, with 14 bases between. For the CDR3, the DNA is TGTGCCAGCAGTGAAGCGCGGTGGGGGGCGGATGAGCAGTTCTTC. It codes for CASSEARWGADEQFF.

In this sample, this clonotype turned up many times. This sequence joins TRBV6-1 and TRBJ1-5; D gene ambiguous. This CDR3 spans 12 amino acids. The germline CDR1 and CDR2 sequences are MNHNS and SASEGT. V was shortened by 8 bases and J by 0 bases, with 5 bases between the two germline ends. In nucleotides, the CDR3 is TGTGCCAGCGTTAATAGCAATCAGCCCCAGCATTTT. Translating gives CASVNSNQPQHF.

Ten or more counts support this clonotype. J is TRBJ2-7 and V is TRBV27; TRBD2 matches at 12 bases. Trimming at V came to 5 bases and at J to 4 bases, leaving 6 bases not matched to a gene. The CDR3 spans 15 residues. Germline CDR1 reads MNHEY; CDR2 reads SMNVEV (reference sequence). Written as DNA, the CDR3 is TGTGCCAGCAGTCCGAGACTAGCGGGAGCATACGAGCAGTACTTC. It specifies CASSPRLAGAYEQYF.

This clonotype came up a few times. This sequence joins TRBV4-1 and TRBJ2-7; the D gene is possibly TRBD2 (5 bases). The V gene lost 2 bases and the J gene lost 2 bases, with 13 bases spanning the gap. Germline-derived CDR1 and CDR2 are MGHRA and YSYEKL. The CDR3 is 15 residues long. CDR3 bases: TGCGCCAGCAGCCAACCCGACCGGGAAGCCTACGAGCAGTACTTC. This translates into CASSQPDREAYEQYF.

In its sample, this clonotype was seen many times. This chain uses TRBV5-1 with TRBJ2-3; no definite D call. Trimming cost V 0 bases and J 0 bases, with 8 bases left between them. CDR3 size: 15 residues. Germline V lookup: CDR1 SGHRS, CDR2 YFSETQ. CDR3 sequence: CASSLVRASTDTQYF. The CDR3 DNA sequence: TGCGCCAGCAGCTTGGTGCGAGCTAGCACAGATACGCAGTATTTT.

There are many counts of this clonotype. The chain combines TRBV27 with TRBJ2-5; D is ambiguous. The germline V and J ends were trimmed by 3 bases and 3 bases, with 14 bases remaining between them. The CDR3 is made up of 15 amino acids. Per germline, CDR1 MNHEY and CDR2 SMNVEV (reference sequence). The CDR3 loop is CASSLTPGLKETQYF. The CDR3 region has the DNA TGTGCCAGCAGTTTGACCCCCGGGCTGAAAGAGACCCAGTACTTC.